These 27 T cell receptor beta chains came from one sample sequenced in a study of CD8 T cells in ankylosing spondylitis. One entry per CDR3 protein, called by TCRdb with MiXCR from the 5' RACE reads. The sample holds roughly 100,000 distinct CDR3 sequences, about 8% seen once. Sequencing was performed on blood, either unsorted or a sorted T cell fraction (not recorded which). These receptors were collected from a male donor with ankylosing spondylitis or in good health (not recorded which).

This clonotype was seen repeatedly, ten times or more. The chain links TRBV5-1 to TRBJ1-1; 8 positions agree with TRBD1. The CDR3 is 14 residues long. J lost 4 bases, V lost 7 bases, and 9 bases had no gene match. Per the germline V gene, CDR1 is SGHRS and CDR2 is YFSETQ. CDR3 DNA: TGCGCCAGCGGGATCGACAGGGGCCCCACTGAAGCTTTCTTT. This encodes CASGIDRGPTEAFF.

The V call is TRBV6-2 or TRBV6-3, the J call TRBJ2-2; no clear D gene. V was clipped by 5 bases and J by 0 bases, with 10 bases between them. Germline V lookup: CDR1 MNHEY, CDR2 SVGEGT. The CDR3 runs 15 residues. Written as DNA, the CDR3 is TGTGCCAGCAGTCTGTGGGGAACGAACACCGGGGAGCTGTTTTTT. It is translated as CASSLWGTNTGELFF.

This clonotype was recorded a few times. The chain joins TRBV7-9 to TRBJ2-2; D may be TRBD2 (5 bases). Trimming removed 5 bases from V and 5 bases from J, with 18 bases in between. The CDR3 sequence is 16 residues long. CDR1 and CDR2 from the germline V gene are SEHNR and FQNEAQ (reference sequence). The CDR3 DNA follows: TGTGCCAGCAGCATCCTTAGCGTTGGGAAAACCGGGGAGCTGTTTTTT. This gives the protein CASSILSVGKTGELFF.

This clonotype was seen repeatedly, ten times or more. The CDR3 DNA is TGTGCCACCAGCAGAGATCATCAGACTGAAGCTTTCTTT. The encoded protein is CATSRDHQTEAFF. The chain joins TRBV15 to TRBJ1-1; D is ambiguous. CDR1 is LNHNV, CDR2 YYDKDF, per germline (reference sequence). This CDR3 region has 13 residues. Trimming pared 0 bases from V and 5 bases from J, leaving 7 bases between.

The chain has TRBV12-3 or TRBV12-4 and TRBJ2-3; perhaps TRBD2 as D (6 bases). The CDR3 is made up of 14 amino acids. Deletions cut 6 bases from V and 4 bases from J, with 14 bases between. The CDR3 DNA follows: TGTGCCAGCAGCCTCCCTGGAGGGGCAGATACGCAGTATTTT. This encodes CASSLPGGADTQYF.

This clonotype was counted at least ten times. The genes are TRBV7-8 and TRBJ2-3; no firm D call. Per germline, CDR1 SGHVS and CDR2 FQNEAQ. Trimming shortened V by 5 bases and J by 6 bases, and 9 bases separated the two germline ends. CDR3 length: 12 amino acids. The chain's CDR3 is CASSPNTDTQYF. CDR3 sequence (DNA): TGTGCCAGCAGCCCTAATACCGATACGCAGTATTTT.

This sequence joins TRBV20-1 and TRBJ2-4; possible D gene TRBD1, 5 bases. CDR3 size: 12 residues. CDR1 is DFQATT and CDR2 is SNEGSKA in the germline V gene (reference sequence). Trimming removed 5 bases from V and 9 bases from J, with 14 bases in between. CDR3 nucleotides: TGCAGTGCTGTGCAGGACATTGGCATTCAGTACTTC. Protein: CSAVQDIGIQYF.

In this sample, this clonotype turned up many times. The chain has TRBV15 and TRBJ2-5, with D tentatively TRBD1 (8 bases). Looked up from germline, CDR1 is LNHNV and CDR2 is YYDKDF (reference sequence). Trimming removed 10 bases from V and 1 base from J, with 22 bases in between. The CDR3 has 16 amino acids. The CDR3 here is CASRRRGTGVQETQYF. The DNA of the CDR3 is TGTGCCAGCAGAAGGCGGGGGACAGGAGTCCAAGAGACCCAGTACTTC. Supplemented by reference TRBV15 and TRBJ2-5, the full variable domain reads DAMVIQNPRYQVTQFGKPVTLSCSQTLNHNVMYWYQQKSSQAPKLLFHYYDKDFNNEADTPDNFQSRRPNTSFCFLDIRSPGLGDTAMYLCASRRRGTGVQETQYFGPGTRLLVL.

This clonotype was seen repeatedly, ten times or more. The chain combines TRBV14 with TRBJ2-3; D assignment may be TRBD1 or TRBD2 (6 bases each). The V end lost 8 bases, the J end lost 2 bases, and 11 bases lay between the germline ends. The CDR3 totals 13 residues. Germline V CDR1 and CDR2: SGHDN, FVKESK. This CDR3 is CASGGTLTDTQYF. The DNA of the CDR3 is TGTGCCAGCGGCGGGACACTCACAGATACGCAGTATTTT.

This clonotype has a count of ten or more. The chain has TRBV12-3 or TRBV12-4 and TRBJ2-1; 8 bases agree with TRBD2. CDR3 length: 14 residues. The J segment lost 8 bases and the V segment lost 5 bases, leaving 8 bases of the junction unmatched. For the CDR3, the DNA is TGTGCCAGCAGTCTCAGGACTAGCTGGTATGAGCAGTTCTTC. Amino acid sequence: CASSLRTSWYEQFF.

The chain employs TRBV10-3 and TRBJ2-3; D gene ambiguous. Trimming left V 3 bases short and J 0 bases short, with 7 bases between. This CDR3 is built from 14 residues. CDR1 is ENHRY, CDR2 SYGVKD, per germline. CDR3 bases: TGTGCCATCAGTGACAGAGCTAGCACAGATACGCAGTATTTT. This codes for CAISDRASTDTQYF.

As to this clonotype: It may be a read error: a sequence one base away is much more abundant. The chain employs TRBV7-2 and TRBJ1-2, with D tentatively TRBD1 (5 bases). V was pared by 2 bases and J by 8 bases, with 15 bases between. The germline gives CDR1 SGHTA, CDR2 FQGNSA. The CDR3 has 14 amino acids. CDR3: CASSLNGRGSGYTF. In DNA form, the CDR3 reads TGTGCCAGCAGCTTAAATGGTAGGGGATCAGGCTACACCTTC.

As DNA, the CDR3 is TGCAGTGCTACTAGCGGGGTCATAGGCGAGCAGTACTTC. Protein sequence: CSATSGVIGEQYF. The gene calls are TRBV20-1 and TRBJ2-7; 9 nucleotides line up with TRBD2. With V trimmed by 4 bases and J by 6 bases, 7 bases remained unmatched. The germline gives CDR1 DFQATT, CDR2 SNEGSKA (reference sequence). This CDR3 is built from 13 residues.

The chain is built from TRBV21-1 and TRBJ2-5. TRBV21-1 represents a pseudogene. The CDR3 runs to 12 residues. CDR3 residues: CASYTVQETQYF. CDR3 DNA: TGTGCCAGCTACACAGTTCAAGAGACCCAGTACTTC.

This clonotype appeared many times. The CDR3 nucleotides read TGTGCCAGCAGCACACTTTACGAGCAGTACTTC. Translation gives CASSTLYEQYF. The chain is built from TRBV11-2 and TRBJ2-7; D gene unclear. V lost 5 bases and J 4 bases, leaving 6 bases between the germline ends. Germline assignment: CDR1 SGHAT and CDR2 FQNNGV. There are 11 residues in the CDR3. Filled out from reference TRBV11-2 and TRBJ2-7, the complete variable domain reads EAGVAQSPRYKIIEKRQSVAFWCNPISGHATLYWYQQILGQGPKLLIQFQNNGVVDDSQLPKDRFSAERLKGVDSTLKIQPAKLEDSAVYLCASSTLYEQYFGPGTRLTVT.

This clonotype was observed at least ten times. The rearrangement joins TRBV29-1 to TRBJ1-1; D gene unclear. V was trimmed by 5 bases and J by 0 bases, leaving 16 bases between them. CDR1 and CDR2 (germline): SQVTM, ANQGSEA. This CDR3 comprises 15 residues. The CDR3 DNA reads as TGCAGCGTTAATTTTCTGGTTTTGGTGAACACTGAAGCTTTCTTT. It encodes CSVNFLVLVNTEAFF. Complete variable domain (other parts from reference TRBV29-1 and TRBJ1-1): SAVISQKPSRDICQRGTSLTIQCQVDSQVTMMFWYRQQPGQSLTLIATANQGSEATYESGFVIDKFPISRPNLTFSTLTVSNMSPEDSSIYLCSVNFLVLVNTEAFFGQGTRLTVV.

This clonotype was detected many times. The V and J genes are TRBV20-1 and TRBJ2-2; D tentatively reads TRBD1 or TRBD2 (6 bases each). Trimming left V 2 bases short and J 2 bases short, with 15 bases between. Germline V gives CDR1 DFQATT, CDR2 SNEGSKA (reference sequence). The length of the CDR3 is 16 residues. As DNA, the CDR3 is TGCAGTGCTAGAAAGGGAGGACAGCCTAACACCGGGGAGCTGTTTTTT. It specifies CSARKGGQPNTGELFF.

On this clonotype itself: The junction does not match germline at one end; this may be a read error. This chain links TRBV5-1 with TRBJ2-2; TRBD2 agrees at 7 bases. The germline V gene has CDR1 SGHRS and CDR2 YFSETQ. This CDR3 is built from 15 residues. This CDR3 is CASSGRGGNSGELFF. For the CDR3, the DNA is TGCGCCAGCAGTGGCCGCGGGGGTAACAGCGGGGAGCTGTTTTTT.

As concerns this clonotype: Just one base apart from a much larger clone, this may be a read error. The rearrangement links TRBV19 to TRBJ2-7; 8 positions agree with TRBD2. This CDR3 comprises 15 residues. Per the germline V gene, CDR1 is LNHDA and CDR2 is SQIVND (reference sequence). The CDR3 sequence is CASSRTSGGGYEQHF. CDR3 nucleotide sequence: TGTGCCAGTAGTAGAACAAGCGGGGGCGGCTACGAGCAGCACTTC.

This clonotype was seen many times. This chain joins TRBV4-3 and TRBJ1-2, with D possibly TRBD1 on 5 matching bases. Germline V gene lookup returns CDR1 LGHNA and CDR2 YSLEER. Between the trimmed V and J ends, which lost 0 bases and 2 bases, there was a span of 13 bases. The CDR3 covers 16 residues. CDR3 DNA sequence: TGCGCCAGCAGCCAAGATATCGGGACGGTGAACTATGGCTACACCTTC. Its translation: CASSQDIGTVNYGYTF.

At least ten counts were recorded for this clonotype. The chain joins TRBV29-1 to TRBJ2-2; no definite D call. The CDR3 has 12 amino acids. Germline CDR1 SQVTM, CDR2 ANQGSEA. Trimming took 7 bases from V and 4 from J, leaving 10 bases between them. In DNA, the CDR3 is TGCAGCGCCCGGGTCGCCACCGGGGAGCTGTTTTTT. Encoded protein: CSARVATGELFF.

To note about this clonotype: A much larger clone lies a single base off, so this may be a read error. The chain carries TRBV18 and TRBJ1-1; the match to TRBD1 covers 7 bases. CDR1 KGHSH and CDR2 LQKENI come from the germline V gene. The CDR3 has 14 amino acids. CDR3 bases: TGTGCCAACTCACCACCAAGGGGGCGGACTGAAGCTTTCTTT. Translated: CANSPPRGRTEAFF.

This clonotype was found many times. The chain uses TRBV30 and TRBJ2-7; weak D call: TRBD2 (5 bases). Germline assignment: CDR1 GTSNPN and CDR2 SVGIG (reference sequence). Between the trimmed V and J ends, which lost 1 base and 3 bases, there was a span of 13 bases. This CDR3 contains 14 residues. CDR3 in DNA: TGTGCCTGGAGTGGGTCGTCGGGAAACTACGAGCAGTACTTC. The encoded protein is CAWSGSSGNYEQYF.

The V and J genes are TRBV6-2 or TRBV6-3 and TRBJ2-5; a possible D gene is TRBD1 (7 bases). Germline-derived CDR1 and CDR2 are MNHEY and SVGEGT. The CDR3 is made up of 15 amino acids. Trimming cost V 6 bases and J 7 bases, with 21 bases left between them. CDR3 protein: CASRKTIDQGGTQYF. The CDR3 DNA sequence: TGTGCCAGCAGAAAGACGATTGACCAGGGGGGGACCCAGTACTTC.

Ten or more counts support this clonotype. The J gene is TRBJ2-7, the V gene TRBV5-5; D gene ambiguous. V lost 4 bases to trimming and J lost 4 bases, with 21 bases between them. Germline V gives CDR1 SGHKS, CDR2 YYEKEE (reference sequence). The CDR3 is 16 residues long. This CDR3 is CASSPMPNSGPYEQYF. Written as DNA, the CDR3 is TGTGCCAGCAGCCCGATGCCGAACTCCGGTCCTTACGAGCAGTACTTC.

Many counts were recorded for this clonotype. The chain uses TRBV5-1 and TRBJ1-5, with TRBD1 as a possible D gene (6 bases). V was trimmed by 4 bases and J by 4 bases, leaving 15 bases between them. CDR3 length equals 15 residues. Germline V gene data show CDR1 as SGHRS and CDR2 as YFSETQ. CDR3 sequence (DNA): TGCGCCAGCAGCCCAAACTGGGGGCAAAATCAGCCCCAGCATTTT. It is translated as CASSPNWGQNQPQHF.

Many counts were recorded for this clonotype. The chain has TRBV29-1 and TRBJ2-1; 8 bases are a match to TRBD1. V gave up 2 bases and J gave up 10 bases; unmatched junction bases: 19. This CDR3 has 17 amino acids. CDR1 and CDR2 (germline): SQVTM, ANQGSEA. CDR3 residues: CSVEPRGPNHSQEEQFF. CDR3 sequence (DNA): TGCAGCGTTGAACCCAGGGGGCCCAATCACTCCCAGGAAGAGCAGTTCTTC.